The clone carrying this TCR beta chain was seen ten or more times. This sample was included in a study of identical twins. TCRdb passed the 5' RACE reads through MiXCR, listing each CDR3 protein once. The sample has roughly 770,000 distinct CDR3 sequences; 15% to 20% are singletons. The CDR3 runs 13 residues. CDR1 and CDR2 (germline): SGHRS, YFSETQ. Trimming took 1 base from V and 8 from J, leaving 12 bases between them. The data were also submitted as part of a second study, on T cells expressing NK-cell markers.

This TCR was recovered from a woman between 18 and 30 years old in good health. The specimen sequenced was PBMCs. The rearrangement links TRBV5-1 to TRBJ1-1; possibly TRBD1 for D (5 bases). This CDR3 is CASSLFGDEEAFF. As DNA, the CDR3 is TGCGCCAGCAGCTTGTTTGGGGACGAAGAAGCTTTCTTT.